Only a few counts were recorded for the clone carrying this T cell receptor beta chain. These data belong to a study of cytomegalovirus exposure and HLA in healthy donors. V lost 2 bases to trimming and J lost 0 bases, with 7 bases between them. CDR1 and CDR2 (germline): KGHSH, LQKENI. CDR3 length: 14 residues. Primers for the PCR totalled 60 Vbeta and 13 Jbeta. The method was immunoSEQ multiplex PCR; TCRdb's version includes in-frame clones alone and lacks a portion of them. The sample gives roughly 98,000 clones, 76% of which show up once; 1.5% to 2.5% is in the top ten. The sample was PBMCs. The receptor was derived from a man between 40 and 49 years old in good health and CMV-seronegative. The J gene is TRBJ1-2, the V gene TRBV18; D is ambiguous. The CDR3 sequence is CASSPNSPNYGYTF. The DNA of the CDR3 is TGTGCCAGCTCACCAAACAGCCCTAACTATGGCTACACCTTC.